This T cell receptor (beta chain) appears in the sequencing data of a study of T cell responses to AZD1222 COVID-19 vaccine. Libraries were prepared by immunoSEQ multiplex PCR; TCRdb keeps only in-frame clonotypes and omits some of them. The sample has approximately 120,000 clones; around 92% are singletons. Whole-study results and caveats: Repertoire sampling occurred only after the peak T cell response. Reportedly, nearly half of unique spike TCRs recognized epitopes outside B.1.351/B.1.1.7 mutations. Increased Spike-specific TCR breadth and depth were observed after two AZD1222 doses.

The V gene end was trimmed by 1 base and the J gene end by 4 bases; junction bases not matched to a gene: 0. This CDR3 has 13 amino acids. Germline lookup yields CDR1 SEHNR and CDR2 FQNEAQ (reference sequence). Comments on this clone: Its antigen is not known.

The clonotype comes from an adult in good health. The material was peripheral blood, obtained on day 0 of AZD1222 vaccination. The chain recombines TRBV7-9 with TRBJ1-1, with 7 positions matching TRBD1. CDR3 loop: CASSLGQGTEAFF. CDR3 nucleotides: TGTGCCAGCAGCTTAGGACAGGGCACTGAAGCTTTCTTT.